One sample yielded the 15 T cell receptor beta chains listed below, sequenced in a study of T cells in localized non-small cell lung cancer. Assay: immunoSEQ multiplex PCR; the TCRdb copy retains only in-frame clones and omits some. The table lists under 12,000 clones, 82% of them singletons. The material sequenced was peripheral blood mononuclear cells, taken before any cancer treatment. The receptors derive from a female donor over 55 with stage II lung adenocarcinoma.

CDR3 coding DNA: TGCAGCGTCGACGGACAGGGTCTGTTTTCTAGCACAGATACGCAGTATTTT. The encoded protein is CSVDGQGLFSSTDTQYF. This chain uses TRBV29-1 with TRBJ2-3, with 8 positions matching TRBD1. The ends lost 6 bases at V and 0 bases at J; junction bases unmatched: 14. Germline V CDR1 and CDR2: SQVTM, ANQGSEA. The CDR3 runs 17 residues.

J is TRBJ2-6 and V is TRBV6-5; 9 positions agree with TRBD1. V lost 8 bases, J lost 4 bases, and 3 bases stayed unmatched. The CDR3 covers 14 residues. Germline V lookup: CDR1 MNHEY, CDR2 SVGAGI. The CDR3 reads CASGQGYGANVLTF. The CDR3 nucleotides read TGTGCCAGCGGACAGGGGTACGGGGCCAACGTCCTGACTTTC.

This chain uses TRBV7-6 with TRBJ2-3, with D perhaps matching TRBD2 (6 bases). Germline-derived CDR1 and CDR2 are SGHVS and FNYEAQ. Trimming cost V 0 bases and J 5 bases, with 18 bases left between them. This CDR3 region has 17 residues. As DNA, the CDR3 is TGTGCCAGCAGCTTAGCGACCGGGGGTGCGCAAATAGATACGCAGTATTTT. It encodes CASSLATGGAQIDTQYF. Supplemented by reference TRBV7-6 and TRBJ2-3, the full variable domain reads GAGVSQSPRYKVTKRGQDVALRCDPISGHVSLYWYRQALGQGPEFLTYFNYEAQQDKSGLPNDRFSAERPEGSISTLTIQRTEQRDSAMYRCASSLATGGAQIDTQYFGPGTRLTVL.

This clone was recorded a few times. The chain carries TRBV6-4 and TRBJ1-1; D may be TRBD1 (5 bases). This CDR3 contains 13 residues. The V end lost 6 bases, the J end lost 5 bases, and 13 bases lay between the germline ends. Looked up from germline, CDR1 is MRHNA and CDR2 is SNTAGT. This CDR3 reads CASSWDYKTEAFF. In DNA, the CDR3 is TGTGCCAGCAGCTGGGACTACAAGACTGAAGCTTTCTTT.

This clone was seen more than once but under ten times. This sequence joins TRBV7-3 and TRBJ2-3, with a possible D match to TRBD2 (6 bases). Trimming cost V 5 bases and J 1 base, with 13 bases left between them. The CDR3 is 15 amino acids. Germline V lookup: CDR1 SGHTA, CDR2 FQGTGA. The CDR3 sequence is CASSAEGHGTDTQYF. As DNA, the CDR3 is TGTGCCAGCAGCGCGGAGGGGCACGGCACAGATACGCAGTATTTT.

This chain joins TRBV10-3 and TRBJ2-7; maybe TRBD2 (7 bases). Per germline, CDR1 ENHRY and CDR2 SYGVKD. The CDR3 loop spans 13 amino acids. With 7 bases removed from V and 1 base from J, the gap between germline ends came to 11 bases. In DNA, the CDR3 is TGTGCCATCAAGGCGGGGGCATCCTACGAGCAGTACTTC. Translation gives CAIKAGASYEQYF.

The chain has TRBV4-2 and TRBJ2-2; 10 nucleotides align to TRBD2. From germline, CDR1 is LGHNA and CDR2 YNFKEQ. With V trimmed by 0 bases and J by 5 bases, 9 bases remained unmatched. The CDR3 extends over 18 amino acids. The CDR3 spells CASSQEGLLAGQTGELFF. Here the CDR3 DNA reads TGTGCCAGCAGCCAAGAGGGTTTACTAGCGGGACAGACCGGGGAGCTGTTTTTT.

The rearrangement joins TRBV28 to TRBJ2-2, with D possibly TRBD2 on 6 matching bases. CDR1 is MDHEN and CDR2 is SYDVKM in the germline V gene. The CDR3 is 16 amino acids. The V gene lost 4 bases and the J gene lost 3 bases, with 15 bases spanning the gap. CDR3 in DNA: TGTGCCAGCAGTTACGGAGGCGGGACCTACACCGGGGAGCTGTTTTTT. This codes for CASSYGGGTYTGELFF.

This clone was observed a single time. The rearrangement joins TRBV27 to TRBJ2-7; D is perhaps TRBD1 or TRBD2 (5 bases each). The CDR3 spans 14 residues. V lost 8 bases and J lost 1, with 15 bases in between. The germline gives CDR1 MNHEY, CDR2 SMNVEV (reference sequence). In DNA form, the CDR3 reads TGTGCCAGCCCCGAGACGGGGCCATCCTACGAGCAGTACTTC. Protein product: CASPETGPSYEQYF.

V and J are TRBV28 and TRBJ2-7; TRBD1 matches at 8 bases. V gave up 8 bases and J gave up 6 bases; unmatched junction bases: 15. The CDR3 runs to 15 residues. Germline V gives CDR1 MDHEN, CDR2 SYDVKM. CDR3 in DNA: TGTGCCAGCCCACCCAGGACAGGGAAGGATGGCGAGCAGTACTTC. It codes for CASPPRTGKDGEQYF.

V gene TRBV19 combines with J gene TRBJ1-1, with D possibly being TRBD1 (6 bases). Trimming left V 8 bases short and J 7 bases short, with 17 bases between. The CDR3 loop spans 13 amino acids. In germline, CDR1 is LNHDA, CDR2 SQIVND (reference sequence). The CDR3 here is CASRHRDRSEAFF. CDR3 sequence (DNA): TGTGCCAGTCGCCACAGGGATAGGAGTGAAGCTTTCTTT.

This clone has just a few counts. The chain combines TRBV5-1 with TRBJ2-5, with D perhaps matching TRBD1 (6 bases). The CDR3 totals 13 residues. V dropped 4 bases and J dropped 4 bases, with 11 bases sitting between them. Germline CDR1 SGHRS, CDR2 YFSETQ. The CDR3 is CASSSTGRETQYF. The CDR3 region has the DNA TGCGCCAGCAGCAGTACAGGGAGAGAGACCCAGTACTTC.

The rearrangement joins TRBV11-2 to TRBJ2-2; a weak D match, TRBD2 (5 bases). V lost 6 bases, J lost 4 bases, and 12 bases lay in between. This CDR3 spans 14 amino acids. The germline V gene encodes CDR1 SGHAT and CDR2 FQNNGV. This CDR3 is CASSSSTTTGELFF. As DNA, the CDR3 is TGTGCCAGCAGTTCCTCGACTACCACCGGGGAGCTGTTTTTT.

Only one count was recorded for this clone. The rearrangement uses TRBV1 and TRBJ1-2. TRBV1 is a known pseudogene. The CDR3 extends over 17 amino acids. The CDR3 reads CTSSHPRAREAGHGYTF. The CDR3 DNA reads TGCACCAGCAGCCACCCGAGGGCCCGTGAGGCAGGTCATGGCTACACCTTC.

The V gene is TRBV28, the J gene TRBJ1-5, with TRBD1 as a possible D gene (6 bases). Germline CDR1 and CDR2: MDHEN and SYDVKM. V gave up 8 bases and J gave up 6 bases, with 23 bases separating them. The CDR3 totals 16 residues. CDR3 in DNA: TGTGCCAGCTTTCCCCTGAGGCAGGGGAGTGTTCAGCCCCAGCATTTT. Protein product: CASFPLRQGSVQPQHF.